This entry lists 23 T cell receptor beta chains sequenced from one sample in a study of identical twins. TCRdb redid the calling of the 5' RACE reads with MiXCR, one entry per CDR3 protein. There are roughly 770,000 distinct CDR3 sequences in the sample; roughly 20% occur only once, and around 13% lies in the top ten. These data also formed part of another study, on T cells expressing NK-cell markers.

Sequencing was done on a sample of PBMCs. The receptors shown here come from a woman between 18 and 30 years old in good health.

This clonotype was counted between two and nine times. The rearrangement links TRBV12-3 or TRBV12-4 to TRBJ1-1; no reliable D call. V gave up 6 bases and J gave up 7 bases, with 18 bases separating them. The CDR3 runs to 14 residues. CDR3 sequence: CASSSNRGSGEAFF. DNA for the CDR3: TGTGCCAGCAGCTCTAACCGGGGATCGGGTGAAGCTTTCTTT.

V is TRBV12-5 and J is TRBJ1-4; weak D call: TRBD1 (5 bases). V lost 5 bases to trimming and J lost 4 bases, with 14 bases between them. Germline assignment: CDR1 LGHNT and CDR2 FRNRAP. The CDR3 extends over 15 amino acids. The CDR3 reads CASGPPGPINEKLFF. As DNA, the CDR3 is TGTGCTAGTGGTCCGCCGGGACCGATTAATGAAAAACTGTTTTTT.

This clonotype was detected a few times. The chain carries TRBV29-1 and TRBJ2-1; D is perhaps TRBD1 (6 bases). CDR3 length: 13 residues. The germline gives CDR1 SQVTM, CDR2 ANQGSEA. The V end was cut by 7 bases, the J end by 1 base, with 11 bases between. The CDR3 region has the DNA TGCAGCGCCGGACAGACTTCCTACAATGAGCAGTTCTTC. Translation: CSAGQTSYNEQFF.

As DNA, the CDR3 is TGCGCCAGCAGCTTGGTAGTCGCCAACTCTGGGGCCAACGTCCTGACTTTC. Translating gives CASSLVVANSGANVLTF. The V and J genes are TRBV5-1 and TRBJ2-6; D is unclear. In germline, CDR1 is SGHRS, CDR2 YFSETQ. Between the trimmed V and J ends, which lost 0 bases and 0 bases, there was a span of 10 bases. This CDR3 is built from 17 residues. The full variable domain, rest sourced from reference TRBV5-1 and TRBJ2-6, is KAGVTQTPRYLIKTRGQQVTLSCSPISGHRSVSWYQQTPGQGLQFLFEYFSETQRNKGNFPGRFSGRQFSNSRSEMNVSTLELGDSALYLCASSLVVANSGANVLTFGAGSRLTVL.

This clonotype was found a few times. This CDR3 is CAIKGLAGTTDTQYF. For the CDR3, the DNA is TGTGCCATCAAGGGACTAGCGGGGACCACAGATACGCAGTATTTT. V and J are TRBV10-3 and TRBJ2-3; 13 bases are shared with TRBD2. The CDR3 runs to 15 residues. Germline V gives CDR1 ENHRY, CDR2 SYGVKD. V lost 7 bases to trimming and J lost 2 bases; unmatched junction nucleotides: 3.

The chain employs TRBV12-3 or TRBV12-4 and TRBJ2-7, with 8 bases fitting TRBD1. Trimming took 5 bases from V and 2 from J; bases not matched to a gene: 11. The CDR3 contains 16 residues. The CDR3 reads CASSRPGTGPPYEQYF. In DNA, the CDR3 is TGTGCCAGCAGTCGCCCCGGGACAGGTCCCCCCTACGAGCAGTACTTC.

The chain links TRBV10-3 to TRBJ1-1; 7 nucleotides line up with TRBD1. This CDR3 is 14 amino acids long. CDR1 is ENHRY, CDR2 SYGVKD, per germline. Trimming took 6 bases from V and 1 from J; bases not matched to a gene: 5. In nucleotides, the CDR3 is TGTGCCATCAGAACCGGGACAGCGAACACTGAAGCTTTCTTT. As protein: CAIRTGTANTEAFF.

In this sample, this clonotype turned up a few times. This sequence joins TRBV12-3 or TRBV12-4 and TRBJ2-7, with D uncertain. Trimming stripped 6 bases from V and 3 bases from J, with 12 bases between. There are 13 residues in the CDR3. Here the CDR3 DNA reads TGTGCCAGCAGCCATGGGTTAGACTACGAGCAGTACTTC. Amino acid sequence: CASSHGLDYEQYF.

V gene TRBV7-9 combines with J gene TRBJ2-7; D remains unclear. The CDR3 is 14 residues long. Germline values: CDR1 SEHNR, CDR2 FQNEAQ (reference sequence). Trimming removed 1 base from V and 2 bases from J, with 9 bases in between. CDR3 bases: TGTGCCAGCAGCTTAGATCAGAACCCCTACGAGCAGTACTTC. Its translation is CASSLDQNPYEQYF.

This chain links TRBV7-6 with TRBJ1-4, with no clear D. V lost 2 bases to trimming and J lost 0 bases, with 22 bases between them. The CDR3 is made up of 20 amino acids. In germline, CDR1 is SGHVS, CDR2 FNYEAQ. In nucleotides, the CDR3 is TGTGCCAGCAGCTTAAGTCCAATAAGGGATCCTTCAACAACTAATGAAAAACTGTTTTTT. As protein: CASSLSPIRDPSTTNEKLFF.

The CDR3 nucleotides read TGTGCCAGCAGCAGTACTAAGATTCATGAGCAGTTCTTC. Its protein product is CASSSTKIHEQFF. The V gene is TRBV5-6, the J gene TRBJ2-1; D is ambiguous. The V gene lost 4 bases and the J gene lost 8 bases, with 13 bases spanning the gap. The CDR3 contains 13 residues. Germline V CDR1 and CDR2: SGHDT, YYEEEE.

The genes are TRBV10-3 and TRBJ1-1; D gene ambiguous. This CDR3 contains 13 residues. Trimming took 1 base from V and 6 from J, leaving 9 bases between them. CDR1 is ENHRY and CDR2 is SYGVKD in the germline V gene. CDR3 in DNA: TGTGCCATCAGTGAGTTCCTGGATCCTGAAGCTTTCTTT. Amino acids: CAISEFLDPEAFF.

This clonotype was found a few times. The gene calls are TRBV12-3 or TRBV12-4 and TRBJ2-7; TRBD1 agrees at 9 bases. The trim removed 2 bases at V and 7 bases at J, leaving 6 bases unmatched. The CDR3 is 14 residues long. As DNA, the CDR3 is TGTGCCAGCAGTTTATTACAGGGGGCTAGGGAGCAGTACTTC. Translating gives CASSLLQGAREQYF.

The chain is built from TRBV12-3 or TRBV12-4 and TRBJ2-7, with TRBD2 matching 7 bases. The length of the CDR3 is 18 residues. V lost 2 bases to trimming and J lost 3 bases; unmatched junction nucleotides: 16. The CDR3, as DNA: TGTGCCAGCAGTTTAAGCGGGGAAGGGAAGAAGGGTTACTACGAGCAGTACTTC. The encoded protein is CASSLSGEGKKGYYEQYF.

This clonotype was seen a few times. This chain's CDR3 is CSASQAGGGTQYF. As DNA, the CDR3 is TGCAGTGCTAGTCAAGCCGGGGGGGGTACGCAGTATTTT. The chain joins TRBV20-1 to TRBJ2-3, with 8 bases aligning to TRBD2. Trimming took 3 bases from V and 8 from J; bases not matched to a gene: 7. This CDR3 comprises 13 residues. Germline assignment: CDR1 DFQATT and CDR2 SNEGSKA (reference sequence).

The chain has TRBV7-2 and TRBJ2-1; the D gene is possibly TRBD2 (6 bases). Germline loops: CDR1 SGHTA, CDR2 FQGNSA. Trimming removed 4 bases from V and 9 bases from J, with 19 bases in between. This CDR3 contains 15 residues. This chain's CDR3 is CASSSRDLATAEQFF. The DNA of the CDR3 is TGTGCCAGCAGCTCAAGGGACTTAGCGACCGCTGAGCAGTTCTTC.

The rearrangement joins TRBV20-1 to TRBJ1-1, with D unclear. Trimming took off 5 bases at V and 0 bases at J, with 10 bases between the two ends. The CDR3 has 13 residues. The germline gives CDR1 DFQATT, CDR2 SNEGSKA (reference sequence). The CDR3 is CSAPRGLNTEAFF. CDR3 sequence (DNA): TGCAGTGCTCCGAGAGGACTGAACACTGAAGCTTTCTTT.

J is TRBJ2-3 and V is TRBV5-1, with D possibly matching TRBD1 (5 bases). Germline CDR1 reads SGHRS; CDR2 reads YFSETQ. Trimming took off 0 bases at V and 0 bases at J, with 14 bases between the two ends. The CDR3 is 17 amino acids. The CDR3 protein is CASSLVAGFGSTDTQYF. The CDR3, as DNA: TGCGCCAGCAGCTTGGTTGCAGGGTTTGGGAGCACAGATACGCAGTATTTT.

The chain uses TRBV16 and TRBJ2-1; 8 bases line up with TRBD2. The CDR3 length is 13 residues. CDR1 is KGHSY and CDR2 is FQNENV in the germline V gene. The trim removed 3 bases at V and 12 bases at J, leaving 7 bases unmatched. The CDR3 region is CASSHLSGDGQFF. The DNA of the CDR3 is TGTGCCAGCAGCCACCTTAGCGGGGATGGGCAGTTCTTC.

The chain carries TRBV11-2 and TRBJ1-5; possible D gene TRBD1, 6 bases. The CDR3 extends over 14 amino acids. CDR1 is SGHAT and CDR2 is FQNNGV in the germline V gene. Trimming stripped 5 bases from V and 3 bases from J, with 11 bases between. The CDR3 loop is CASSKGHLNQPQHF. CDR3 in DNA: TGTGCCAGCAGCAAGGGACACCTCAATCAGCCCCAGCATTTT.

This clonotype has just a few counts. The genes are TRBV7-2 and TRBJ2-5; D gene ambiguous. V lost 1 base and J 2 bases, leaving 11 bases between the germline ends. Germline V gene data show CDR1 as SGHTA and CDR2 as FQGNSA. This CDR3 region has 15 residues. Here the CDR3 reads CASSLVPGIQETQYF. The CDR3 nucleotides are TGTGCCAGCAGCTTAGTACCCGGCATACAAGAGACCCAGTACTTC.

CDR3 in amino acids: CAIGGGPGEQYF. CDR3 in DNA: TGTGCCATAGGAGGAGGGCCAGGCGAGCAGTACTTC. The genes are TRBV10-3 and TRBJ2-7, with D tentatively TRBD2 (6 bases). The V gene lost 9 bases and the J gene lost 6 bases, with 15 bases spanning the gap. CDR1 ENHRY and CDR2 SYGVKD come from the germline V gene. The CDR3 contains 12 residues.

This chain joins TRBV10-2 and TRBJ2-3, with 8 bases identical to TRBD2. The V segment lost 1 base and the J segment 0 bases; nucleotides outside the gene matches: 3. Per the germline V gene, CDR1 is WSHSY and CDR2 is SAAADI. The CDR3 sequence is 16 residues long. The CDR3 DNA reads as TGCGCCAGCAGTGAGTTTCCTAGCGGGAGCACAGATACGCAGTATTTT. Translated: CASSEFPSGSTDTQYF.